These 31 T cell receptor beta chains share one sample of origin, sequenced in a study of shared clonotypes between healthy human individuals. Assay used: immunoSEQ multiplex PCR; TCRdb lists only in-frame clones, some missing. Of roughly 500,000 clones in the sample, about four fifths are singletons; the top ten hold 10% to 15%. The specimen was PBMCs. Receptor source: a woman aged 40 to 50 in good health. Some clones in this sample may be carry-over from other donors' samples.

This clone was counted once. The chain has TRBV19 and TRBJ2-6; D remains unclear. Germline V gene lookup returns CDR1 LNHDA and CDR2 SQIVND (reference sequence). V lost 3 bases and J 4 bases, leaving 1 base between the germline ends. This CDR3 is built from 12 residues. CDR3 nucleotides: TGTGCCAGTAGTATGGGGGCCAACGTCCTGACTTTC. Protein: CASSMGANVLTF.

The V gene is TRBV19, the J gene TRBJ1-5; 11 bases fit TRBD1. The germline V gene has CDR1 LNHDA and CDR2 SQIVND (reference sequence). V lost 4 bases and J lost 5; bases outside the gene matches: 7. The CDR3 covers 16 residues. As DNA, the CDR3 is TGTGCCAGTAGTACCTCCGGACAGGGGGCAGATCAGCCCCAGCATTTT. It yields the protein CASSTSGQGADQPQHF.

The CDR3 here is CASSRQPLYQPQHF. The CDR3 nucleotides read TGTGCCAGCTCCCGACAGCCACTTTATCAGCCCCAGCATTTT. The chain uses TRBV18 and TRBJ1-5, with TRBD1 as a possible D gene (5 bases). The germline CDR1 and CDR2 sequences are KGHSH and LQKENI. The CDR3 consists of 14 residues. V lost 6 bases, J lost 5 bases, and 14 bases lay in between.

The chain couples TRBV7-2 to TRBJ2-4; D not resolved. Germline loops: CDR1 SGHTA, CDR2 FQGNSA. This CDR3 contains 14 residues. Trimming left V 1 base short and J 4 bases short, with 8 bases between. The CDR3 nucleotides read TGTGCCAGCAGCTTAGGATCGGAAAAAAACATTCAGTACTTC. Amino acids: CASSLGSEKNIQYF.

This clone appeared once. V usage is TRBV7-2 and J usage is TRBJ2-7, with D perhaps assigned TRBD1 or TRBD2 (5 bases each). Germline-derived CDR1 and CDR2 are SGHTA and FQGNSA. This CDR3 is 13 amino acids long. The germline V and J ends were trimmed by 1 base and 12 bases, with 16 bases remaining between them. The CDR3 DNA follows: TGTGCCAGCAGCTTAGATCGGGGAGAGGGGCCGTACTTC. It encodes CASSLDRGEGPYF.

The chain has TRBV6-5 and TRBJ1-2, with unresolved D. The germline gives CDR1 MNHEY, CDR2 SVGAGI. This CDR3 comprises 15 residues. Trimming stripped 2 bases from V and 0 bases from J, with 10 bases between. CDR3 sequence: CASSYGLAANYGYTF. The DNA of the CDR3 is TGTGCCAGCAGTTACGGCCTTGCGGCTAACTATGGCTACACCTTC.

In this sample, this clone turned up a few times. The chain carries TRBV5-6 and TRBJ2-7; possible D gene TRBD2, 6 bases. The CDR3 contains 16 residues. Trimming pared 1 base from V and 3 bases from J, leaving 17 bases between. Germline-derived CDR1 and CDR2 are SGHDT and YYEEEE. CDR3 nucleotide sequence: TGTGCCAGCAGCTTGAATGGTGGGGACTTAAGCTACGAGCAGTACTTC. Its protein is CASSLNGGDLSYEQYF.

This sequence joins TRBV5-6 and TRBJ2-7; 8 bases are shared with TRBD2. CDR3 length: 15 amino acids. CDR1 and CDR2 (germline): SGHDT, YYEEEE. The junction had 6 bases not matched to a gene; V was cut back by 3 bases and J by 1 base. CDR3 amino acids: CASSWAAGESYEQYF. The CDR3 bases are TGTGCCAGCAGCTGGGCAGCGGGGGAATCCTACGAGCAGTACTTC.

As for this clone: The junction shows a germline mismatch at one end, possibly a read error. The CDR3 spells CASSLGSGRGTDTQYF. In DNA, the CDR3 is TGTGCTAGCAGCTTAGGGAGCGGGAGGGGCACAGATACGCAGTATTTT. The chain combines TRBV7-7 with TRBJ2-3, with 10 bases aligning to TRBD2. Germline CDR1 SSHAT, CDR2 FNYEAQ (reference sequence). The CDR3 extends over 16 amino acids.

V gene TRBV6-5 combines with J gene TRBJ2-2, with D unresolved. V lost 5 bases and J 4 bases, leaving 14 bases between the germline ends. Germline values: CDR1 MNHEY, CDR2 SVGAGI. This CDR3 has 15 amino acids. The CDR3 bases are TGTGCCAGCAGTCCTCAACTCGACTCCACCGGGGAGCTGTTTTTT. Translating gives CASSPQLDSTGELFF.

The J gene is TRBJ1-1, the V gene TRBV6-6; D is undetermined. Per the germline V gene, CDR1 is MNHNY and CDR2 is SVGAGI (reference sequence). The CDR3 loop spans 11 amino acids. V dropped 4 bases and J dropped 6 bases, with 6 bases sitting between them. This CDR3 is CASSFQAEAFF. CDR3 coding DNA: TGTGCCAGCAGTTTCCAGGCTGAAGCTTTCTTT.

The chain links TRBV4-3 to TRBJ2-5, with D possibly matching TRBD2 (5 bases). Trimming shortened V by 0 bases and J by 3 bases, and 11 bases separated the two germline ends. The CDR3 length is 15 residues. Germline CDR1 is LGHNA and CDR2 is YSLEER. DNA for the CDR3: TGCGCCAGCAGCCAAGATTGGACTTCCAAAGAGACCCAGTACTTC. Its translation: CASSQDWTSKETQYF.

The genes are TRBV10-1 and TRBJ2-1; D is undetermined. Trimming cost V 2 bases and J 4 bases, with 3 bases left between them. The germline V gene has CDR1 WNHNN and CDR2 SYGVQD (reference sequence). CDR3 size: 12 residues. CDR3 sequence reads: CASSEGYNEQFF. For the CDR3, the DNA is TGCGCCAGCAGTGAGGGGTACAATGAGCAGTTCTTC.

This clone has only a few counts. This chain connects TRBV18 to TRBJ2-2, with D perhaps given as TRBD1 or TRBD2 (5 bases each). The CDR3 covers 14 residues. V lost 6 bases to trimming and J lost 2 bases, with 10 bases between them. Germline V gene data show CDR1 as KGHSH and CDR2 as LQKENI. This CDR3 is CASSRGLNTGELFF. CDR3 DNA sequence: TGTGCCAGCTCTCGGGGCCTTAACACCGGGGAGCTGTTTTTT.

The rearrangement links TRBV19 to TRBJ2-5; D gene ambiguous. The germline V and J ends were trimmed by 3 bases and 7 bases, with 15 bases remaining between them. The CDR3 spans 14 residues. In germline, CDR1 is LNHDA, CDR2 SQIVND (reference sequence). The CDR3 region is CASSIADFDGTQYF. In DNA, the CDR3 is TGTGCCAGTAGTATCGCGGATTTTGACGGGACCCAGTACTTC.

V usage is TRBV6-1 and J usage is TRBJ2-1, with D perhaps given as TRBD1 or TRBD2 (5 bases each). There are 13 residues in the CDR3. Germline V CDR1 and CDR2: MNHNS, SASEGT. Trimming took 8 bases from V and 9 from J, leaving 17 bases between them. The CDR3, as DNA: TGTGCCAGCGGGGGAGTACATTGGCCTGAGCAGTTCTTC. Translation: CASGGVHWPEQFF.

This clone was detected only a few times. The chain uses TRBV4-2 and TRBJ1-5, with D unresolved. This CDR3 contains 17 residues. Trimming took off 0 bases at V and 0 bases at J, with 12 bases between the two ends. Germline CDR1 is LGHNA and CDR2 is YNFKEQ. This CDR3 is CASSQDDTYSSNQPQHF. The CDR3 region has the DNA TGTGCCAGCAGCCAAGATGACACCTATTCTAGCAATCAGCCCCAGCATTTT.

This clone occurred once. The chain has TRBV2 and TRBJ2-5, with 9 bases lining up with TRBD2. The J segment lost 5 bases and the V segment lost 5 bases, leaving 3 bases of the junction unmatched. The germline V gene encodes CDR1 SNHLY and CDR2 FYNNEI. CDR3 length: 13 residues. CDR3 in DNA: TGTGCCAGCAGTCCTCTAGCGGGGGAGACCCAGTACTTC. Protein: CASSPLAGETQYF.

The chain couples TRBV28 to TRBJ2-7; D tentatively fits TRBD1 or TRBD2 (5 bases each). The CDR3 has 13 amino acids. Per germline, CDR1 MDHEN and CDR2 SYDVKM. The ends were cut back, 7 bases at V and 1 base at J, with 11 bases in the middle. Here the CDR3 DNA reads TGTGCCAGCACCGGGACGCCTTCCTACGAGCAGTACTTC. Its protein product is CASTGTPSYEQYF. The full variable domain, rest sourced from reference TRBV28 and TRBJ2-7, is DVKVTQSSRYLVKRTGEKVFLECVQDMDHENMFWYRQDPGLGLRLIYFSYDVKMKEKGDIPEGYSVSREKKERFSLILESASTNQTSMYLCASTGTPSYEQYFGPGTRLTVT.

The rearrangement uses TRBV18 and TRBJ1-6; 9 bases are shared with TRBD1. Germline values: CDR1 KGHSH, CDR2 LQKENI. There are 17 residues in the CDR3. V lost 5 bases and J lost 0; bases outside the gene matches: 5. CDR3 bases: TGTGCCAGCTCAAGAGACAGGGGGATCTCCTATAATTCACCCCTCCACTTT. Translated: CASSRDRGISYNSPLHF.

The chain uses TRBV4-2 and TRBJ1-1; unclear D gene. Germline assignment: CDR1 LGHNA and CDR2 YNFKEQ. Trimming stripped 1 base from V and 1 base from J, with 10 bases between. The CDR3 has 15 residues. CDR3 DNA sequence: TGTGCCAGCAGCCAAGCAAAGGCGGGGAACACTGAAGCTTTCTTT. It yields the protein CASSQAKAGNTEAFF.

The rearrangement uses TRBV15 and TRBJ1-2, with 8 bases fitting TRBD1. This CDR3 comprises 18 residues. V was clipped by 1 base and J by 6 bases; unmatched bases: 16. Germline assignment: CDR1 LNHNV and CDR2 YYDKDF (reference sequence). This CDR3 reads CATSRVRFEQTGGNGYTF. DNA of the CDR3: TGTGCCACCAGCAGAGTTAGGTTTGAGCAAACAGGGGGGAATGGCTACACCTTC.

The chain is built from TRBV11-2 and TRBJ2-2, with 8 nucleotides matching TRBD1. The germline gives CDR1 SGHAT, CDR2 FQNNGV. The ends lost 7 bases at V and 3 bases at J; junction bases unmatched: 10. The length of the CDR3 is 16 residues. The CDR3, as DNA: TGTGCCAGCAATCACCCCAGGGGGCGAGACACCGGGGAGCTGTTTTTT. Protein sequence: CASNHPRGRDTGELFF.

The chain is built from TRBV7-8 and TRBJ2-7; D might be TRBD2 (7 bases). Trimming pared 1 base from V and 6 bases from J, leaving 10 bases between. Germline V lookup: CDR1 SGHVS, CDR2 FQNEAQ. This CDR3 is 13 amino acids long. Here the CDR3 DNA reads TGTGCCAGCAGCTTAGGAGGGGGGGTCGAGCAGTACTTC. Its translation is CASSLGGGVEQYF.

The chain uses TRBV7-2 and TRBJ1-5; 7 nucleotides align to TRBD1. Germline CDR1 and CDR2: SGHTA and FQGNSA. The CDR3 consists of 18 residues. The V and J ends lost 4 bases and 4 bases, in that order; junction bases with no gene match: 16. CDR3 in amino acids: CASSYRPPGQTINQPQHF. CDR3 DNA: TGTGCCAGCAGCTACCGACCGCCGGGACAGACTATTAATCAGCCCCAGCATTTT.

This clone was observed a single time. The CDR3 reads CASSPSALNNEQFF. The CDR3, as DNA: TGTGCCAGCTCACCATCGGCACTAAACAATGAGCAGTTCTTC. The chain is built from TRBV18 and TRBJ2-1; no definite D call. CDR3 length: 14 residues. Germline V gene data show CDR1 as KGHSH and CDR2 as LQKENI. The V gene lost 2 bases and the J gene lost 5 bases, with 10 bases spanning the gap.

The chain has TRBV5-1 and TRBJ2-5; TRBD1 might be the D (6 bases). Germline V gene lookup returns CDR1 SGHRS and CDR2 YFSETQ. V shed 4 bases and J shed 1 base, with 11 bases lying between them. The CDR3 contains 14 residues. The CDR3 sequence: CASSPQGSQETQYF. In DNA form, the CDR3 reads TGCGCCAGCAGCCCGCAGGGGTCCCAAGAGACCCAGTACTTC.

This clone has more than one count but fewer than ten. Other DNA variants within this sample encode the same CDR3. The genes are TRBV6-1 and TRBJ1-5, with D perhaps TRBD1 (6 bases). The V end lost 1 base, the J end lost 0 bases, and 13 bases lay between the germline ends. This CDR3 spans 17 amino acids. Per the germline V gene, CDR1 is MNHNS and CDR2 is SASEGT. CDR3 protein: CASSEVWYRVSNQPQHF. CDR3 sequence (DNA): TGTGCCAGCAGTGAAGTGTGGTACAGGGTTAGCAATCAGCCCCAGCATTTT.

This clone appeared a single time. The chain uses TRBV4-3 and TRBJ1-2; maybe TRBD1 (5 bases). CDR1 is LGHNA and CDR2 is YSLEER in the germline V gene. V shed 0 bases and J shed 5 bases, with 19 bases lying between them. This CDR3 contains 17 residues. This CDR3 reads CASSQDGGLGVPYGYTF. CDR3 nucleotide sequence: TGCGCCAGCAGCCAAGATGGGGGGTTGGGAGTCCCTTATGGCTACACCTTC.

In regard to this clone: Lacking the conserved final phenylalanine or tryptophan, this CDR3 likely reflects a read error. The limits of the CDR3 on the DNA are not certain, so only TCRdb's listed CDR3 is given. The chain is built from TRBV2 and TRBJ2-3; the table's D call, TRBD1, was not checked against the DNA. CDR1 is SNHLY, CDR2 FYNNEI, per germline. With termini counted, the CDR3 has 13 amino acids. CDR3 region: CASSTTGAVSRIL.

The DNA of the CDR3 is TGTGCCAGCAGTTCAGGGACCACTAACTATAATTCACCCCTCCACTTT. It specifies CASSSGTTNYNSPLHF. V gene TRBV6-5 combines with J gene TRBJ1-6; the D gene is possibly TRBD1 (5 bases). Per germline, CDR1 MNHEY and CDR2 SVGAGI. The CDR3 length is 16 residues. The V gene lost 4 bases and the J gene lost 3 bases, with 13 bases spanning the gap.